The present TCR beta chain was sequenced within a study of spatial heterogeneity in lung cancer. Study as a whole: The study sequenced follow-up PBMC samples when they were available, at a median of roughly two years after resection. Alpha-chain sequences were consistently detected less often than beta-chain sequences. The study's findings and limits: Blood carried ubiquitous expanded tumor TCRs more at resection than follow-up.

Carried by each TCR cDNA molecule was a unique molecular identifier. Each CDR3 protein is one row after TCRdb ran MiXCR on the 5' RACE reads. The table lists around 47,000 distinct CDR3 sequences, roughly 7.4% of them singletons. Time point here: blood at routine non-recurrence follow-up after resection. No cell sorting; template was whole RNA from tumor, lung tissue or PBMC. This CDR3 is built from 13 residues. Trimming took 3 bases from V and 0 from J, leaving 5 bases between them. Germline CDR1 is SGHDT and CDR2 is YYEEEE. This clonotype was recorded at least ten times. Antigen unknown. The TCR originated in a female donor with early-stage non-small cell lung cancer. Sequenced material: PBMCs, taken at follow-up. The chain carries TRBV5-6 and TRBJ2-3; D ambiguous. CDR3 nucleotide sequence: TGTGCCAGCAGCTCTGGGAGCACAGATACGCAGTATTTT. It yields the protein CASSSGSTDTQYF. Full variable domain (outside the CDR3, taken from reference TRBV5-6 and TRBJ2-3): DAGVTQSPTHLIKTRGQQVTLRCSPKSGHDTVSWYQQALGQGPQFIFQYYEEEERQRGNFPDRFSGHQFPNYSSELNVNALLLGDSALYLCASSSGSTDTQYFGPGTRLTVL.